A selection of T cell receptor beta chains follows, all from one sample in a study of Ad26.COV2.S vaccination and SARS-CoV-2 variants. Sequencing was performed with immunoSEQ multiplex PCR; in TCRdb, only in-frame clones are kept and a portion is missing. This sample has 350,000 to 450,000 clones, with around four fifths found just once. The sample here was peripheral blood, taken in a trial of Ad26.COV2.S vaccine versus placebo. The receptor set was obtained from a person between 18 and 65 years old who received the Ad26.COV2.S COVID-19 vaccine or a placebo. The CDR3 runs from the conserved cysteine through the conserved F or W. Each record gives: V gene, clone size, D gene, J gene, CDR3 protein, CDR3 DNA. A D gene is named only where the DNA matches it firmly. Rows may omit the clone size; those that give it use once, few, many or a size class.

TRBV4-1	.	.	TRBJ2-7	CASSQEWTSDYEQYF	TGCGCCAGCAGCCAAGAGTGGACATCTGATTACGAGCAGTACTTC
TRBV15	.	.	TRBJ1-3	CATSSSGNTIYF	TGTGCCACCAGCAGCTCTGGAAACACCATATATTTT
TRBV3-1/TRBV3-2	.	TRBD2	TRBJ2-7	CASSPLNPAGGPRQYF	TGTGCCAGCAGCCCCCTAAACCCCGCGGGAGGGCCCCGGCAGTACTTC
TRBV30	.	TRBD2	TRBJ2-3	CAWRLAGADTQYF	TGTGCCTGGAGACTAGCGGGGGCAGATACGCAGTATTTT
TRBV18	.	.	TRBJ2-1	CASSPATQGSYNEQFF	TGTGCCAGCTCTCCCGCGACCCAGGGATCCTACAATGAGCAGTTCTTC
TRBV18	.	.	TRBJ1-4	CASSPIKTTNEKLFF	TGTGCCAGCTCACCAATAAAGACAACTAATGAAAAACTGTTTTTT
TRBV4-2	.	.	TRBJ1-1	CASSSGHPNTEAFF	TGTGCCAGCAGCTCGGGACATCCGAACACTGAAGCTTTCTTT
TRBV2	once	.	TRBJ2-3	CASSELEDTQYF	TGTGCCAGCAGTGAATTAGAAGATACGCAGTATTTT
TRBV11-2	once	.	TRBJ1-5	CASSFAGANQPQHF	TGTGCCAGCAGCTTCGCAGGCGCCAATCAGCCCCAGCATTTT
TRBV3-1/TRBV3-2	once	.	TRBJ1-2	CASSQWSSRSGYTF	TGTGCCAGCAGCCAATGGTCATCCCGTTCGGGCTACACCTTC
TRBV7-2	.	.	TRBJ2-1	CASSFSSGSYNEQFF	TGTGCCAGCAGCTTCTCAAGCGGGTCTTACAATGAGCAGTTCTTC
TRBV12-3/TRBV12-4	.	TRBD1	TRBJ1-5	CASSTQGDQPQHF	TGTGCCAGCAGCACACAGGGGGATCAGCCCCAGCATTTT
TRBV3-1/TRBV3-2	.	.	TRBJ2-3	CASSQEGLLVSDTQYF	TGTGCCAGCAGCCAAGAAGGTCTACTTGTTTCAGATACGCAGTATTTT
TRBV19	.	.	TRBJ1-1	CASRPGVNTEAFF	TGTGCCAGCCGACCCGGGGTGAACACTGAAGCTTTCTTT
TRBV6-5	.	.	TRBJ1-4	CASSYSQGKEKLFF	TGTGCCAGCAGTTATTCCCAGGGCAAAGAAAAACTGTTTTTT
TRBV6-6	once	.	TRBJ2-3	CASLGDTDTQYF	TGTGCCAGTTTGGGAGACACAGATACGCAGTATTTT
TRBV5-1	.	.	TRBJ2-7	CASSLRLTTYEQYF	TGCGCCAGCAGCTTGCGCCTAACTACCTACGAGCAGTACTTC
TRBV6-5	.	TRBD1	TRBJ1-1	CASSLGTEPTEAFF	TGTGCCAGCAGTTTAGGGACAGAGCCCACTGAAGCTTTCTTT
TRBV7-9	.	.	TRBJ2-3	CASSLVGGQYF	TGTGCCAGCAGCTTAGTTGGGGGGCAGTATTTT
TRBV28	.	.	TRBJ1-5	CASSRRGGGNQPQHF	TGTGCCAGCAGTCGCCGGGGGGGAGGGAATCAGCCCCAGCATTTT
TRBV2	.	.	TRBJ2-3	CASSEASPGTDTQYF	TGTGCCAGCAGTGAAGCGTCCCCGGGCACAGATACGCAGTATTTT
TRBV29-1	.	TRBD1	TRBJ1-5	CSVGTGFSNQPQHF	TGCAGCGTAGGGACAGGATTTAGCAATCAGCCCCAGCATTTT
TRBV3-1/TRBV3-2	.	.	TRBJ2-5	CASRQITSQETQYF	TGTGCCAGCAGGCAAATAACCTCTCAAGAGACCCAGTACTTC
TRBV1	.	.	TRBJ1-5	CTSSQDRPIHSNQPQHF	TGCACCAGCAGCCAAGATCGTCCGATCCATAGCAATCAGCCCCAGCATTTT
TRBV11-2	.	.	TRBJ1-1	CASSTVGTATEAFF	TGTGCCAGCAGCACCGTCGGGACCGCGACTGAAGCTTTCTTT
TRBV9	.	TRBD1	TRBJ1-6	CASSTGQQRSYNSPLHF	TGTGCCAGCAGCACGGGACAGCAAAGGTCCTATAATTCACCCCTCCACTTT
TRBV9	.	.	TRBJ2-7	CASSVGTVTYEQYF	TGTGCCAGCAGCGTCGGAACAGTAACCTACGAGCAGTACTTC
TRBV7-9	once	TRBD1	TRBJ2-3	CASSLVFAGQGIMEYF	TGTGCCAGCAGCTTAGTCTTCGCGGGACAGGGGATAATGGAGTATTTT
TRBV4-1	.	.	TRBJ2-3	CASELTPGSGTDTQYF	TGCGCCAGCGAACTCACCCCGGGGAGTGGCACAGATACGCAGTATTTT
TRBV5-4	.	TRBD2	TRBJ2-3	CASSLVAGGPTDTQYF	TGTGCCAGCAGCTTGGTGGCGGGGGGGCCGACAGATACGCAGTATTTT
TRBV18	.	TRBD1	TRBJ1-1	CASSPQGENTEAFF	TGTGCCAGCTCACCTCAGGGGGAAAACACTGAAGCTTTCTTT
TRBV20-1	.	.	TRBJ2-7	CSASPGSYEQYF	TGCAGTGCTAGTCCTGGGAGCTACGAGCAGTACTTC
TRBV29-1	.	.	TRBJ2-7	CSVEGGDSYEQYF	TGCAGCGTTGAAGGAGGGGACTCCTACGAGCAGTACTTC
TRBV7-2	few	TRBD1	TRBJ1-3	CASSLVGTGGSGNTIYF	TGTGCCAGCAGCTTAGTTGGGACAGGGGGATCTGGAAACACCATATATTTT
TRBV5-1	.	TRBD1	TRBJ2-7	CASSQITGDEQYF	TGCGCCAGCAGCCAGATAACAGGGGACGAGCAGTACTTC
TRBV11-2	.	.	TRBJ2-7	CASSSASYEQYF	TGTGCCAGCAGCTCGGCATCCTACGAGCAGTACTTC
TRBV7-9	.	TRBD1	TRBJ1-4	CASSLGQGGEKLFF	TGTGCCAGCAGCTTAGGACAGGGAGGGGAAAAACTGTTTTTT
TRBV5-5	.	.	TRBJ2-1	CASSLVGYSYNEQFF	TGTGCCAGCAGCTTGGTGGGGTACTCCTACAATGAGCAGTTCTTC
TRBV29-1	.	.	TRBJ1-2	CSVGSLVGNYGYTF	TGCAGCGTTGGGAGCCTAGTTGGAAACTATGGCTACACCTTC
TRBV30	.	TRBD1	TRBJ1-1	CAWSVPDRGTEAFF	TGTGCCTGGAGTGTCCCGGACAGGGGAACTGAAGCTTTCTTT
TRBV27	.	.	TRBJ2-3	CASSLRPYISTDTQYF	TGTGCCAGCAGTTTACGGCCCTACATTTCCACAGATACGCAGTATTTT
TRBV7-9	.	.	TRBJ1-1	CASSLSGANTEAFF	TGTGCCAGCAGTCTTTCAGGGGCGAACACTGAAGCTTTCTTT
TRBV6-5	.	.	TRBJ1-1	CASSYSPAGKAFF	TGTGCCAGCAGTTACTCGCCAGCGGGAAAAGCTTTCTTT
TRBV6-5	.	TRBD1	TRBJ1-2	CASRTGTAGYTF	TGTGCCAGCAGAACTGGGACAGCGGGCTACACCTTC
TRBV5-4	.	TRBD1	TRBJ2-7	CASSLGQGAHEQYF	TGTGCCAGCAGCTTGGGACAGGGGGCTCACGAGCAGTACTTC
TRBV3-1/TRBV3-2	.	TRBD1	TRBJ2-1	CASSRRDSSYNEQFF	TGTGCCAGCAGCCGAAGGGACAGCTCCTACAATGAGCAGTTCTTC
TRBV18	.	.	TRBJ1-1	CASSPRAKTANTEAFF	TGTGCCAGCTCACCACGCGCGAAGACAGCGAACACTGAAGCTTTCTTT
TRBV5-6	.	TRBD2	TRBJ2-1	CASSSLAGGSYNEQFF	TGTGCCAGCAGCTCACTAGCGGGGGGCTCCTACAATGAGCAGTTCTTC
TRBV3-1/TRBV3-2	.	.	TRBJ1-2	CASSQGIQADSLF	TGTGCCAGCAGCCAAGGAATCCAAGCGGACAGCCTCTTC
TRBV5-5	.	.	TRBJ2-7	CASSSSTRGYF	TGTGCCAGCAGCTCCTCGACCCGGGGGTACTTC
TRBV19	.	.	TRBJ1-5	CASRREGRRGQPQHF	TGTGCCAGTAGGAGGGAGGGGAGGAGAGGTCAGCCCCAGCATTTT